This T cell receptor (beta chain) was retrieved from a study of neoadjuvant anti-PD-1 for oral cavity cancer. As for time point: after neoadjuvant nivolumab, at surgical resection. Generated by immunoSEQ multiplex PCR, the TCRdb table keeps only in-frame clones and is missing some. The sample lists roughly 40,000 clones, approximately 80% occurring once. Germline lookup yields CDR1 SGDLS and CDR2 YYNGEE. Trimming shortened V by 0 bases and J by 0 bases, and 16 bases separated the two germline ends. The length of the CDR3 is 18 residues. The material sequenced was PBMCs, taken after nivolumab (anti-PD-1) treatment. The origin of this receptor is a person aged 35-80 years with oral cavity squamous cell carcinoma. The chain combines TRBV9 with TRBJ2-1; D perhaps matches TRBD1 (5 bases). In nucleotides, the CDR3 is TGTGCCAGCAGCGTAGCTAGTGGTGGGGCCAGCTCCTACAATGAGCAGTTCTTC. This codes for CASSVASGGASSYNEQFF. Variable domain in full (rest from reference TRBV9 and TRBJ2-1): DSGVTQTPKHLITATGQRVTLRCSPRSGDLSVYWYQQSLDQGLQFLIQYYNGEERAKGNILERFSAQQFPDLHSELNLSSLELGDSALYFCASSVASGGASSYNEQFFGPGTRLTVL.